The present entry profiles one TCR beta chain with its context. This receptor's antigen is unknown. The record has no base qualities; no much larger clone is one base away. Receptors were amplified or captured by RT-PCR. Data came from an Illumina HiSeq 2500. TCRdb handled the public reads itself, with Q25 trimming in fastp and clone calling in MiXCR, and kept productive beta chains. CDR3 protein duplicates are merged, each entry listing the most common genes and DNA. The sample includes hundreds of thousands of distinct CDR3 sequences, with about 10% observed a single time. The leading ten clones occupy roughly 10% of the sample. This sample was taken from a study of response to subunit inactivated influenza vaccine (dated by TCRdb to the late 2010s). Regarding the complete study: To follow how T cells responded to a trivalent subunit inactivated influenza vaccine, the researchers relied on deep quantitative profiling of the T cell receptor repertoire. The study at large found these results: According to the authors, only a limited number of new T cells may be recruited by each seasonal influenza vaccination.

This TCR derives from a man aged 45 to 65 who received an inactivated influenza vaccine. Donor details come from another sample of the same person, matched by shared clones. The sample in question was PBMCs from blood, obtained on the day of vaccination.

The CDR3 loop reads CASSWGLAGGGDTQYF. The DNA reads as follows: TGCGCCAGCAGCTGGGGACTAGCGGGAGGTGGAGATACGCAGTATTTT. The chain links TRBV5-1 with TRBJ2-3, with 15 junctional bases fitting TRBD2. The CDR3 numbers 16 residues from cysteine through phenylalanine. Kept here is only the CDR3 DNA, which spans 48 bases and is read in frame from base 1. CDR1 SGHRS and CDR2 YFSETQ were looked up in the germline V gene. V is pruned by 3 bases and J by 5 bases, leaving 4 bases of the junction without a gene match.